Each of the 16 T cell receptor beta chains below was sequenced from the same sample in a study of T cell responses to AZD1222 COVID-19 vaccine. Assay used: immunoSEQ multiplex PCR; TCRdb lists only in-frame clones, some missing. The table includes 150,000 or so clones, roughly nine tenths detected once. The sample was peripheral blood, taken on day 0 of AZD1222 vaccination. These receptors all stem from an adult in good health.

The chain employs TRBV14 and TRBJ1-1; D remains unclear. The CDR3 extends over 16 amino acids. V lost 4 bases and J lost 1, with 16 bases in between. The germline V gene has CDR1 SGHDN and CDR2 FVKESK. In DNA form, the CDR3 reads TGTGCCAGCAGCCGCCTAACTAACCGGGGGAACACTGAAGCTTTCTTT. Its translation is CASSRLTNRGNTEAFF.

CDR3: CASRGVPDTNEKLFF. Written as DNA, the CDR3 is TGTGCCAGTCGGGGGGTCCCGGATACTAATGAAAAACTGTTTTTT. The chain couples TRBV6-5 to TRBJ1-4; D may be TRBD1 (5 bases). This CDR3 has 15 residues. The germline CDR1 and CDR2 sequences are MNHEY and SVGAGI. V lost 9 bases and J 2 bases, leaving 16 bases between the germline ends.

This chain connects TRBV6-5 to TRBJ2-7; D is possibly TRBD2 (6 bases). Trimming removed 6 bases at V and 6 bases at J, with 15 bases between. Germline loops: CDR1 MNHEY, CDR2 SVGAGI. CDR3 length: 13 residues. The CDR3 DNA is TGTGCCAGCAGGACCGGAGGGAGGCGCGAGCAGTACTTC. This gives the protein CASRTGGRREQYF.

The chain joins TRBV13 to TRBJ2-1; D remains unclear. V was clipped by 2 bases and J by 5 bases, with 1 base between them. The CDR3 consists of 11 residues. Germline CDR1 is PRHDT and CDR2 is FYEKMQ (reference sequence). The CDR3 nucleotides read TGTGCCAGCAGCTTAAACAATGAGCAGTTCTTC. Protein sequence: CASSLNNEQFF.

The gene calls are TRBV2 and TRBJ1-2; 7 nucleotides align to TRBD1. CDR3 size: 14 residues. Germline CDR1 is SNHLY and CDR2 is FYNNEI. V shed 2 bases and J 3 bases; nucleotides not matched to a gene: 3. The CDR3: CASSERQGDYGYTF. As DNA, the CDR3 is TGTGCCAGCAGTGAACGTCAGGGGGACTATGGCTACACCTTC.

The V gene is TRBV7-2, the J gene TRBJ2-7; D unresolved. This CDR3 is 13 amino acids long. V lost 3 bases to trimming and J lost 3 bases, with 9 bases between them. Germline loops: CDR1 SGHTA, CDR2 FQGNSA. CDR3 bases: TGTGCCAGCAGCTTCGCAAGTTTCTACGAGCAGTACTTC. Its protein product is CASSFASFYEQYF.

Here the CDR3 DNA reads TGTGCCAGCAGCCAACCGGGACAGGGGCCCGAGCAGTACTTC. The encoded protein is CASSQPGQGPEQYF. J is TRBJ2-7 and V is TRBV7-3; 10 nucleotides line up with TRBD1. Germline values: CDR1 SGHTA, CDR2 FQGTGA. The CDR3 spans 14 residues. With V trimmed by 5 bases and J by 6 bases, 7 bases remained unmatched.

The CDR3 loop reads CASSEAGVTDTQYF. CDR3 nucleotides: TGTGCCAGCAGTGAAGCGGGAGTGACAGATACGCAGTATTTT. The chain recombines TRBV6-1 with TRBJ2-3; a weak D match, TRBD2 (5 bases). Germline values: CDR1 MNHNS, CDR2 SASEGT. V was cut by 0 bases and J by 3 bases, with 7 bases left in between. The CDR3 spans 14 residues.

The V and J genes are TRBV7-9 and TRBJ1-3; tentatively, D is TRBD1 (5 bases). Per the germline V gene, CDR1 is SEHNR and CDR2 is FQNEAQ (reference sequence). The ends were cut back, 3 bases at V and 4 bases at J, with 13 bases in the middle. The CDR3 is made up of 15 amino acids. The CDR3 DNA reads TGTGCCAGCAGCTTCTCTGGGGCCGGAGGAAACACCATATATTTT. It specifies CASSFSGAGGNTIYF.

Ten or more counts support this clone. The rearrangement links TRBV29-1 to TRBJ2-7, with 7 bases that match TRBD2. Trimming cost V 7 bases and J 0 bases; bases outside gene matches: 6. Per germline, CDR1 SQVTM and CDR2 ANQGSEA. This CDR3 has 13 residues. The DNA for the CDR3 is TGCAGCGCGATAGCGGGTAACTCCTACGAGCAGTACTTC. As protein: CSAIAGNSYEQYF.

V usage is TRBV28 and J usage is TRBJ1-1, with D perhaps matching TRBD1 (6 bases). CDR3 length: 13 residues. Germline assignment: CDR1 MDHEN and CDR2 SYDVKM. CDR3 coding DNA: TGTGCACACCATGGGACAAGGGACACTGAAGCTTTCTTT. Amino acids: CAHHGTRDTEAFF. The full variable domain, with the rest looked up from reference TRBV28 and TRBJ1-1, is DVKVTQSSRYLVKRTGEKVFLECVQDMDHENMFWYRQDPGLGLRLIYFSYDVKMKEKGDIPEGYSVSREKKERFSLILESASTNQTSMYLCAHHGTRDTEAFFGQGTRLTVV.

The rearrangement links TRBV18 to TRBJ2-1; perhaps TRBD2 as D (5 bases). The CDR3 is 16 residues long. Germline CDR1 is KGHSH and CDR2 is LQKENI. Deletions cut 2 bases from V and 6 bases from J, with 17 bases between. The CDR3 DNA sequence: TGTGCCAGCTCACCATTTTCGGGGAAAATAAGCAATGAGCAGTTCTTC. As protein: CASSPFSGKISNEQFF.

V usage is TRBV18 and J usage is TRBJ1-6; D is undetermined. The CDR3 runs 15 residues. CDR1 is KGHSH and CDR2 is LQKENI in the germline V gene. V lost 2 bases, J lost 6 bases, and 11 bases lay in between. CDR3 nucleotide sequence: TGTGCCAGCTCACCAGAGGGCGGGATTAATTCACCCCTCCACTTT. Its protein is CASSPEGGINSPLHF.

This chain connects TRBV7-3 to TRBJ2-1, with TRBD2 identical over 10 bases. The V and J ends lost 4 bases and 7 bases, in that order; junction bases with no gene match: 7. Germline V gene sequence: CDR1 SGHTA, CDR2 FQGTGA. CDR3 size: 15 residues. The CDR3 nucleotides read TGTGCCAGCAGCTCTGCGACTAGCGGGTCGAATGAGCAGTTCTTC. Its protein product is CASSSATSGSNEQFF. The complete variable domain, with remaining parts taken from reference TRBV7-3 and TRBJ2-1, reads GAGVSQTPSNKVTEKGKYVELRCDPISGHTALYWYRQSLGQGPEFLIYFQGTGAADDSGLPNDRFFAVRPEGSVSTLKIQRTERGDSAVYLCASSSATSGSNEQFFGPGTRLTVL.

The V gene is TRBV5-4, the J gene TRBJ1-5; 12 bases map to TRBD1. The CDR3 has 17 residues. After removal of 3 bases from V and 2 bases from J, the junction contained 6 bases not matched to a gene. Germline values: CDR1 SGHNT, CDR2 YYREEE (reference sequence). The CDR3 bases are TGTGCCAGCAGCTCCGGGACAGGGGGCGCGGGCAATCAGCCCCAGCATTTT. Translated, it gives CASSSGTGGAGNQPQHF.

This sequence joins TRBV5-1 and TRBJ1-2; no clear D. CDR3 length: 15 residues. V lost 7 bases and J lost 5, with 21 bases in between. Germline CDR1 is SGHRS and CDR2 is YFSETQ. The CDR3 nucleotides read TGCGCCAGCCGCTCGGCCTACCTCATTCGATATGGCTACACCTTC. Encoded protein: CASRSAYLIRYGYTF.